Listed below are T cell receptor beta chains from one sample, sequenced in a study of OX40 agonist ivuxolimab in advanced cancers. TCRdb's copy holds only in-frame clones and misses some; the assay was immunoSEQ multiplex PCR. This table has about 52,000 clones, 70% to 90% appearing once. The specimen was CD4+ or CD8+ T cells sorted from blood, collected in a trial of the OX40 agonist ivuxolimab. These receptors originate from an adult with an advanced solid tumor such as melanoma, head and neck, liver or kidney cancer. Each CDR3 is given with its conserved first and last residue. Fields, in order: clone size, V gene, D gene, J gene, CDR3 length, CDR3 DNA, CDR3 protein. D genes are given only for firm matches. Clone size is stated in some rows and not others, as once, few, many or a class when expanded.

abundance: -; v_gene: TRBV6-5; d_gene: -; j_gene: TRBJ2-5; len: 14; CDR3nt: TGTGCCAGCAGCTATTACAGCGGGCAAGAGACCCAGTACTTC; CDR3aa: CASSYYSGQETQYF
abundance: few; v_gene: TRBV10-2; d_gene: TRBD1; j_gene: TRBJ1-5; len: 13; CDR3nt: TGCGCCATAGGACAGGGTAGCAATCAGCCCCAGCATTTT; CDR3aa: CAIGQGSNQPQHF
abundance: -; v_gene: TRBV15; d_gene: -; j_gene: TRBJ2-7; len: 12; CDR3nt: TGTGCCACCAGCCCGGAGGGGCTCGAGCAGTACTTC; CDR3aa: CATSPEGLEQYF
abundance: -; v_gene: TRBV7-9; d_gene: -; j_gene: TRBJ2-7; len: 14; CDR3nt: TGTGCCGGCAGCCCCCCCGGCGGGACCTCTGAGCAGTACTTC; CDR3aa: CAGSPPGGTSEQYF
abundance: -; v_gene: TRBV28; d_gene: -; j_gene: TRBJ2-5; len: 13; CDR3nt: TGTGCCAGCAACTCAGGGGTCCAAGAGACCCAGTACTTC; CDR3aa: CASNSGVQETQYF
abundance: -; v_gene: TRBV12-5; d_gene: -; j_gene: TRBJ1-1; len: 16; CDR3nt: TGTGCTAGTGGTTCGACCCTCAGGGGAGGGAACACTGAAGCTTTCTTT; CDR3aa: CASGSTLRGGNTEAFF
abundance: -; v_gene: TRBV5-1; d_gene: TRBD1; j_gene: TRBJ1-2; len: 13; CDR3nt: TGCGCCAGCAGCGTGGACAGGAACTATGGCTACACCTTC; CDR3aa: CASSVDRNYGYTF
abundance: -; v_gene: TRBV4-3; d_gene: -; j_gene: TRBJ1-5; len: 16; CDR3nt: TGCGCCAGCAGCCTCCGGCTGACGGGAAACAATCAGCCCCAGCATTTT; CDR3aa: CASSLRLTGNNQPQHF
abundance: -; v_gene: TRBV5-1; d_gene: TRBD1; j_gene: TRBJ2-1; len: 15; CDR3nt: TGCGCCAGCAGCTTGGGACAGGGGGCAATCCATGAGCAGTTCTTC; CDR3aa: CASSLGQGAIHEQFF
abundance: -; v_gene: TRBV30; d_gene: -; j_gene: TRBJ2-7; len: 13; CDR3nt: TGTGCCTGGAGTGTGTCCACAGGGTACGAGCAGTACTTC; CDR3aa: CAWSVSTGYEQYF
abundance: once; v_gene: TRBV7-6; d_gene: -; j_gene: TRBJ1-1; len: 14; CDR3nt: TGTGCCAGCAGCTTATTTGTGGGGGGCACTGAAGCTTTCTTT; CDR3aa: CASSLFVGGTEAFF
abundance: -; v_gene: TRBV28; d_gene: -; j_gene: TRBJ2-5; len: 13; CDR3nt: TGTGCCAGCAGTTCGATTGGAGGGGAGACCCAGTACTTC; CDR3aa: CASSSIGGETQYF
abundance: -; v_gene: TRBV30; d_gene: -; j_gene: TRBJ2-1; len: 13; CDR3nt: TGTGCCTGGAGTGTATCCCTACAAAATGAGCAGTTCTTC; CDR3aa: CAWSVSLQNEQFF
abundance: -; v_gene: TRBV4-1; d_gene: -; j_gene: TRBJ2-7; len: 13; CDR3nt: TGCGCCAGCAGCCAATCATTCCCCCACGAGCAGTACTTC; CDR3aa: CASSQSFPHEQYF
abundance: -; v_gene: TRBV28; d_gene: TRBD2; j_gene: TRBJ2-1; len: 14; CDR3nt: TGTGCCAGCAGTTTCAGCGGGGGGGACGATGAGCAGTTCTTC; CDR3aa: CASSFSGGDDEQFF
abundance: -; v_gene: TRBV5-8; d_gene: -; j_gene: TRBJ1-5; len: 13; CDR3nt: TGTGCCAGCAGCTTGGCTCTCTATCAGCCCCAGCATTTT; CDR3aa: CASSLALYQPQHF
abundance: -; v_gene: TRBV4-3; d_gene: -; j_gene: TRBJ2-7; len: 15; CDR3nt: TGCGCCAGCAGCCAAGAAGAGGGCACACTCTACGAGCAGTACTTC; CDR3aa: CASSQEEGTLYEQYF
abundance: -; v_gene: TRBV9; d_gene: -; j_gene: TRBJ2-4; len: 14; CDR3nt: TGTGCCAGCAGCGTAGTAGATTCGGGAAACATTCAGTACTTC; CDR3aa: CASSVVDSGNIQYF
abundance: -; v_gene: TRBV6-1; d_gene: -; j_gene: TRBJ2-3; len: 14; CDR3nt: TGTGCCAGCAGTGTTTTGAGGGGACCAGATACGCAGTATTTT; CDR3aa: CASSVLRGPDTQYF
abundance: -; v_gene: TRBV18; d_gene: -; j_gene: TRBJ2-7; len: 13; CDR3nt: TGTGCCAGCTCCCCGCGGGACTCCTACGAGCAGTACTTC; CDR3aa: CASSPRDSYEQYF
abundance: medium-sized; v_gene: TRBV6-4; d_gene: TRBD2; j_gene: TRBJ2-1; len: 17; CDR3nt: TGTGCCAGCAGTGTGGTTAGCGGGGGAGGAGATTACAATGAGCAGTTCTTC; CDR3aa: CASSVVSGGGDYNEQFF
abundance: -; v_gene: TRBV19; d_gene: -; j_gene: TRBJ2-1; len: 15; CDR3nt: TGTGCCAGTAGTCTCTACAGGGATGACTACAATGAGCAGTTCTTC; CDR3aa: CASSLYRDDYNEQFF
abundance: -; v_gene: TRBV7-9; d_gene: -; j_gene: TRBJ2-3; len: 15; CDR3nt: TGTGCCAGCAGCTTAGGGACGGATTCCACAGATACGCAGTATTTT; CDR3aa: CASSLGTDSTDTQYF
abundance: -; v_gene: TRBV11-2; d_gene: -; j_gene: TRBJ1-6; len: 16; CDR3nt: TGTGCCAGCAGCTCCCGGGGGGTAATCTATAATTCACCCCTCCACTTT; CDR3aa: CASSSRGVIYNSPLHF
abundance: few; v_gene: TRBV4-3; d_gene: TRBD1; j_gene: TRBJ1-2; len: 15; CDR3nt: TGCGCCAGCAGCCACTCAGGGGGGCTTGGCTATGGCTACACCTTC; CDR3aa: CASSHSGGLGYGYTF
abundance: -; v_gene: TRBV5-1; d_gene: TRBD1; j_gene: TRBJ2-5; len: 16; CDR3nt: TGCGCCAGCAGTGACCCGGGACAGGGGTACCAAGAGACCCAGTACTTC; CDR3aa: CASSDPGQGYQETQYF
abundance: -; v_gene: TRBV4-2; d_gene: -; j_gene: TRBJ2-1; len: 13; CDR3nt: TGTGCCAGCAGCCAAGATGGGTACAATGAGCAGTTCTTC; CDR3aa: CASSQDGYNEQFF
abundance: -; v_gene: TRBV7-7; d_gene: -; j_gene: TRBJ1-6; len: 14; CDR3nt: TGTGCTAGCAGCTTAGGAGGGGACAATTCACCCCTCCACTTT; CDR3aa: CASSLGGDNSPLHF
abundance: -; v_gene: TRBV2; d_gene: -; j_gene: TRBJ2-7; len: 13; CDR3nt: TGTGCCAGCAGTGAAGAGAGTAGGTACGAGCAGTACTTC; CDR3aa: CASSEESRYEQYF
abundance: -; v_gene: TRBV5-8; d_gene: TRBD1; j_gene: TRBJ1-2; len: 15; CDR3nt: TGTGCCAGCAGTCCCGGGACAGGGAGGGCTCATGGCTACACCTTC; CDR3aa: CASSPGTGRAHGYTF
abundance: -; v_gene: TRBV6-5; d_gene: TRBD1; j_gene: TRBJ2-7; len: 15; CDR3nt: TGTGCCAGCAGTTACGGGACAGGGGGCTTTAGGGAGCAGTACTTC; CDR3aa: CASSYGTGGFREQYF
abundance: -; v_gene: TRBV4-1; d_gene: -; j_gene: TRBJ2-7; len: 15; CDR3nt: TGCGCCAGCAGCCAAGATAGAGGACATACCTACGAGCAGTACTTC; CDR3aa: CASSQDRGHTYEQYF
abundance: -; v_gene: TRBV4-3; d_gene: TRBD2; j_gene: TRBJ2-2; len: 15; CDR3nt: TGCGCCAGCGCCCGGGGGGACTCACCCCGAGACGGGCTGTTTTTT; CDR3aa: CASARGDSPRDGLFF